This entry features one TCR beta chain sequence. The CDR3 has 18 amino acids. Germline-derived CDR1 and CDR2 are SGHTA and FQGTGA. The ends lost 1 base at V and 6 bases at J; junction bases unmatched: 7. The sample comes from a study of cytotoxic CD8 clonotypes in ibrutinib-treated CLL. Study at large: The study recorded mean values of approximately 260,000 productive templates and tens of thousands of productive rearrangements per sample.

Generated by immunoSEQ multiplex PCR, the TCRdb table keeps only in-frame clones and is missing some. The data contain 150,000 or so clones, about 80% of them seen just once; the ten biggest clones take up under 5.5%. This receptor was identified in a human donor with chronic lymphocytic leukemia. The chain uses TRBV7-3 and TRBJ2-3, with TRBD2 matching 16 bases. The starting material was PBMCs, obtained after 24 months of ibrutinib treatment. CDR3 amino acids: CASSLMGLAGGPLDTQYF. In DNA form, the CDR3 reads TGTGCCAGCAGCTTAATGGGACTAGCGGGAGGGCCGTTGGATACGCAGTATTTT.